Below are 25 T cell receptor beta chains sequenced from a single sample in a study of early T cells in non-severe SARS-CoV-2 infection. TCRdb processed the 5' RACE reads anew with MiXCR; each CDR3 protein has one entry. The data contain approximately 80,000 distinct CDR3 sequences, approximately 11% of them singletons. Sequencing used whole blood, obtained at baseline. These receptors were taken from an adult who was a healthcare worker with PCR-confirmed SARS-CoV-2 infection or an uninfected control (not recorded which).

This chain connects TRBV30 to TRBJ1-4, with D perhaps TRBD1 (6 bases). Germline lookup yields CDR1 GTSNPN and CDR2 SVGIG (reference sequence). The ends were cut back, 7 bases at V and 3 bases at J, with 15 bases in the middle. This CDR3 comprises 14 residues. CDR3 region: CASQTGTSNEKLFF. DNA of the CDR3: TGTGCCTCCCAAACCGGGACATCTAATGAAAAACTGTTTTTT.

This clonotype came up a few times. J is TRBJ2-1 and V is TRBV11-2; 10 positions agree with TRBD2. The V segment lost 5 bases and the J segment 9 bases; nucleotides outside the gene matches: 7. Germline lookup yields CDR1 SGHAT and CDR2 FQNNGV. The length of the CDR3 is 14 residues. CDR3 in amino acids: CASSEAGGRSEQFF. CDR3 in DNA: TGTGCCAGCAGCGAAGCGGGGGGGCGTAGTGAGCAGTTCTTC.

This clonotype was seen a handful of times. The genes are TRBV19 and TRBJ2-2; a possible D gene is TRBD1 (5 bases). CDR3 length: 15 residues. The V gene lost 1 base and the J gene lost 4 bases, with 10 bases spanning the gap. Germline CDR1 is LNHDA and CDR2 is SQIVND (reference sequence). The CDR3 here is CASSIGRGGTGELFF. The CDR3 bases are TGTGCCAGTAGTATAGGTAGGGGCGGCACCGGGGAGCTGTTTTTT.

Remarks on this clonotype: A much larger clonotype is one base distant, so this may be a read error. The CDR3, as DNA: TGTGCCAGCTGTGTGACATCCGTCGGGACAGGGTACTACGAGCAGTACTTC. This gives the protein CASCVTSVGTGYYEQYF. The chain links TRBV2 to TRBJ2-7, with 9 bases that match TRBD1. With V trimmed by 8 bases and J by 3 bases, 17 bases remained unmatched. There are 17 residues in the CDR3. Looked up from germline, CDR1 is SNHLY and CDR2 is FYNNEI.

The CDR3 region has the DNA TGTGCCAGCGGGTCCTACGAGCAGTACTTC. This codes for CASGSYEQYF. This chain connects TRBV28 to TRBJ2-7; no reliable D call. The CDR3 length is 10 residues. V lost 8 bases to trimming and J lost 1 base, with 3 bases between them. Per the germline V gene, CDR1 is MDHEN and CDR2 is SYDVKM.

This clonotype was recorded at least ten times. The chain recombines TRBV20-1 with TRBJ2-3; D is unresolved. The CDR3 has 14 amino acids. Trimming pared 8 bases from V and 2 bases from J, leaving 17 bases between. Germline V lookup: CDR1 DFQATT, CDR2 SNEGSKA (reference sequence). CDR3 loop: CSCVGPISTDTQYF. In nucleotides, the CDR3 is TGCAGTTGCGTGGGTCCGATATCCACAGATACGCAGTATTTT.

This clonotype was seen a few times. This chain uses TRBV29-1 with TRBJ2-7; tentatively, D is TRBD1 (5 bases). The CDR3 extends over 12 amino acids. CDR1 is SQVTM, CDR2 ANQGSEA, per germline. Trimming shortened V by 8 bases and J by 8 bases, and 19 bases separated the two germline ends. The CDR3 protein is CSQGTTQGQQYF. CDR3 DNA sequence: TGCAGCCAGGGAACGACGCAGGGCCAGCAGTACTTC.

This clonotype has a count of ten or more. This chain uses TRBV6-2 or TRBV6-3 with TRBJ1-5; D is perhaps TRBD1 (5 bases). The CDR3 is made up of 14 amino acids. Per the germline V gene, CDR1 is MNHEY and CDR2 is SVGEGT. With 6 bases removed from V and 3 bases from J, the gap between germline ends came to 12 bases. CDR3 loop: CASSPRQINQPQHF. For the CDR3, the DNA is TGTGCCAGCAGCCCGAGACAGATCAATCAGCCCCAGCATTTT.

The gene calls are TRBV28 and TRBJ1-2, with D hard to call. The CDR3 loop spans 13 amino acids. V was clipped by 10 bases and J by 2 bases, with 14 bases between them. The V gene's germline CDR1 is MDHEN and CDR2 SYDVKM. CDR3 coding DNA: TGTGCCACCCAACCGCCCGCCAACTATGGCTACACCTTC. Translation: CATQPPANYGYTF.

This clonotype was seen ten or more times. The chain links TRBV4-3 to TRBJ2-3; D ambiguous. This CDR3 region has 15 residues. The germline V and J ends were trimmed by 4 bases and 1 base, with 12 bases remaining between them. Germline CDR1 is LGHNA and CDR2 is YSLEER. CDR3 in DNA: TGCGCCAGCAGCCTGACCGGCAGCGGCACAGATACGCAGTATTTT. Translation gives CASSLTGSGTDTQYF.

Ten or more counts support this clonotype. The chain has TRBV9 and TRBJ2-5; D not resolved. Germline-derived CDR1 and CDR2 are SGDLS and YYNGEE. V gave up 0 bases and J gave up 2 bases, with 8 bases separating them. The CDR3 consists of 14 residues. The CDR3 here is CASSVGNTQETQYF. The DNA for the CDR3 is TGTGCCAGCAGCGTAGGAAATACGCAAGAGACCCAGTACTTC.

This clonotype was picked up many times. V gene TRBV30 combines with J gene TRBJ1-2, with a possible D match to TRBD1 (5 bases). V was cut by 2 bases and J by 3 bases, with 10 bases left in between. Germline loops: CDR1 GTSNPN, CDR2 SVGIG (reference sequence). The CDR3 totals 13 residues. CDR3 DNA: TGTGCCTGGAGTCTGGGGGGGGACTATGGCTACACCTTC. Protein sequence: CAWSLGGDYGYTF.

The chain is built from TRBV28 and TRBJ1-1; tentatively, D is TRBD1 (6 bases). The CDR3 has 14 residues. CDR1 and CDR2 from the germline V gene are MDHEN and SYDVKM. Trimming removed 6 bases from V and 2 bases from J, with 13 bases in between. CDR3 nucleotides: TGTGCCAGCAGCCAAGGACAGTTAAACACTGAAGCTTTCTTT. The encoded protein is CASSQGQLNTEAFF.

The V gene is TRBV12-3 or TRBV12-4, the J gene TRBJ1-3; D gene ambiguous. V lost 7 bases, J lost 4 bases, and 17 bases lay in between. The CDR3 has 15 residues. The chain's CDR3 is CASTSSRLVGNTIYF. The CDR3 DNA reads TGTGCCAGCACCTCTTCCCGGCTTGTCGGAAACACCATATATTTT.

This clonotype appeared many times. The V gene is TRBV6-4, the J gene TRBJ2-3; 7 nucleotides line up with TRBD2. Germline V lookup: CDR1 MRHNA, CDR2 SNTAGT. J was trimmed by 1 base and V by 5 bases; bases with no gene match: 9. The CDR3 is 16 residues long. CDR3 nucleotide sequence: TGTGCCAGCAGTCCCATAGCGGGTGATGGCACAGATACGCAGTATTTT. Translation gives CASSPIAGDGTDTQYF.

This clonotype was seen a handful of times. CDR3 sequence (DNA): TGCAGCTCCGTTTGGGGGCGGGAGACCCAGTACTTC. Protein sequence: CSSVWGRETQYF. This chain joins TRBV29-1 and TRBJ2-5; D is possibly TRBD1 (6 bases). Germline assignment: CDR1 SQVTM and CDR2 ANQGSEA. The CDR3 is made up of 12 amino acids. V gave up 8 bases and J gave up 5 bases, with 15 bases separating them. Full variable domain (rest looked up from reference TRBV29-1 and TRBJ2-5): SAVISQKPSRDICQRGTSLTIQCQVDSQVTMMFWYRQQPGQSLTLIATANQGSEATYESGFVIDKFPISRPNLTFSTLTVSNMSPEDSSIYLCSSVWGRETQYFGPGTRLLVL.

The V gene is TRBV29-1, the J gene TRBJ1-2; 7 bases map to TRBD1. The CDR3 sequence is 13 residues long. In germline, CDR1 is SQVTM, CDR2 ANQGSEA. V lost 4 bases to trimming and J lost 4 bases; unmatched junction nucleotides: 6. The CDR3 loop is CSVVRGLGYGYTF. The CDR3 nucleotides are TGCAGCGTTGTAAGGGGGCTGGGCTATGGCTACACCTTC.

This clonotype showed up just a few times. The gene calls are TRBV6-5 and TRBJ2-3, with 10 bases lining up with TRBD2. The junction had 7 bases not matched to a gene; V was cut back by 0 bases and J by 4 bases. Germline V gives CDR1 MNHEY, CDR2 SVGAGI. The CDR3 runs 17 residues. In DNA, the CDR3 is TGTGCCAGCAGTTACTCTCCCAGCGGGGGGGCCGCAGATACGCAGTATTTT. Its translation is CASSYSPSGGAADTQYF.

This clonotype has at least ten counts. The V and J genes are TRBV28 and TRBJ2-2, with TRBD1 matching over 9 bases. CDR1 and CDR2 from the germline V gene are MDHEN and SYDVKM. The CDR3 is 15 residues long. With V trimmed by 8 bases and J by 5 bases, 9 bases remained unmatched. This chain's CDR3 is CASSTGTGRTGELFF. The CDR3 DNA sequence: TGTGCCAGCTCAACCGGGACAGGGAGAACCGGGGAGCTGTTTTTT.

The chain has TRBV2 and TRBJ2-2; perhaps D is TRBD1 or TRBD2 (5 bases each). In germline, CDR1 is SNHLY, CDR2 FYNNEI. V was trimmed by 2 bases and J by 0 bases, leaving 13 bases between them. This CDR3 spans 17 amino acids. The CDR3: CASSELVGPANTGELFF. Written as DNA, the CDR3 is TGTGCCAGCAGTGAACTGGTGGGACCAGCGAACACCGGGGAGCTGTTTTTT.

This clonotype was recorded a few times. Written as DNA, the CDR3 is TGTGCCAGCACCAGGGTCAATGAGCAGTTCTTC. Residues: CASTRVNEQFF. This chain uses TRBV7-2 with TRBJ2-1, with a possible D match to TRBD1 (5 bases). Trimming shortened V by 7 bases and J by 6 bases, and 7 bases separated the two germline ends. CDR1 is SGHTA and CDR2 is FQGNSA in the germline V gene. The CDR3 extends over 11 amino acids.

This clonotype was counted between two and nine times. The CDR3 DNA reads TGCAGCGCCGCGACCCTGAACACTGAAGCTTTCTTT. It specifies CSAATLNTEAFF. This chain uses TRBV29-1 with TRBJ1-1; D call uncertain. With 7 bases removed from V and 0 bases from J, the gap between germline ends came to 9 bases. Germline loops: CDR1 SQVTM, CDR2 ANQGSEA. This CDR3 contains 12 residues.

This sequence joins TRBV20-1 and TRBJ2-2; 8 bases line up with TRBD1. The V gene's germline CDR1 is DFQATT and CDR2 SNEGSKA (reference sequence). The CDR3 runs to 18 residues. V was clipped by 5 bases and J by 2 bases; unmatched bases: 16. The CDR3 DNA reads as TGCAGTGCTTCGTCCGGGACAGGAAGACTTATCAACACCGGGGAGCTGTTTTTT. It codes for CSASSGTGRLINTGELFF.

This clonotype was picked up a small number of times. The V gene is TRBV7-2, the J gene TRBJ2-1, with D possibly called TRBD1 or TRBD2 (6 bases each). Looked up from germline, CDR1 is SGHTA and CDR2 is FQGNSA. The length of the CDR3 is 15 residues. Between the trimmed V and J ends, which lost 4 bases and 5 bases, there was a span of 15 bases. CDR3 amino acids: CASSSNGGGDNEQFF. As DNA, the CDR3 is TGTGCCAGCAGCTCGAATGGGGGCGGGGACAATGAGCAGTTCTTC. The full variable domain, with the rest looked up from reference TRBV7-2 and TRBJ2-1, is GAGVSQSPSNKVTEKGKDVELRCDPISGHTALYWYRQSLGQGLEFLIYFQGNSAPDKSGLPSDRFSAERTGGSVSTLTIQRTQQEDSAVYLCASSSNGGGDNEQFFGPGTRLTVL.

V and J are TRBV2 and TRBJ1-1; D remains unclear. The CDR3 consists of 13 residues. Looked up from germline, CDR1 is SNHLY and CDR2 is FYNNEI. V was shortened by 6 bases and J by 0 bases, with 8 bases between the two germline ends. The CDR3 loop reads CASRAEMNTEAFF. The CDR3 DNA sequence: TGTGCCAGCAGAGCAGAAATGAACACTGAAGCTTTCTTT.